This T cell receptor beta chain emerged from a study of response to subunit inactivated influenza vaccine (dated by TCRdb to 2016 to 2019). Regarding the study in general: The study used deep quantitative T cell receptor repertoire profiling to track responses to a trivalent subunit inactivated influenza vaccine.

Comment on this clonotype: What this receptor recognizes is not known. This may be a read error: a much more frequent sequence differs by one nucleotide.

Results the study describes overall, beyond this receptor: The authors proposed that each seasonal influenza vaccination may bring in only a limited number of new T cells.

The library was made by RT-PCR. The instrument given in TCRdb is Illumina HiSeq 2500. The public reads were reanalyzed by TCRdb: fastp trimming at Q25, MiXCR alignment, in-frame beta chains only. Each CDR3 protein gets just one entry, which takes the most common genes and DNA from the rows behind it. This sample gives hundreds of thousands of distinct CDR3 sequences in total; roughly 13% of them show up just once. Around 6.5% of the sample belongs to the ten largest clones. Source: PBMCs from blood, taken less than 15 days before vaccination. The source is a man over 45 who received an inactivated influenza vaccine. Donor details come from another sample of the same person, matched by shared clones.

At the DNA level, the sequence is TGTGCCAGCAATTTATACTCGGGAGAGAGCACTAGCACAGATACGCAGTATTTT. This gives the protein CASNLYSGESTSTDTQYF. Recombination connected TRBV28 to TRBJ2-3; matching of 6 bases hints at TRBD2 as the D gene. Taken from the germline V gene, the CDR1 and CDR2 loops are MDHEN and SYDVKM. The CDR3 spans 18 residues, from the cysteine through the phenylalanine. The entry retains the CDR3 DNA only, 54 bases that are in frame from base 1.